The rows below give T cell receptor beta chains drawn from one sample of a study of T-cell reconstitution after alpha-beta-depleted transplantation in children. MiXCR, applied by TCRdb to the PCR reads, yields one record per CDR3 protein. The table has approximately 980,000 distinct CDR3 sequences, roughly 29% seen once. The source material was PBMCs, mostly from graft donor cells, sampled 360 days after TCRalphabeta/CD19-depleted stem cell transplant. Source of these receptors: a boy under two years old who had a stem cell transplant for SCID, so the T cells may come from the graft donor. Both conserved end residues are part of each CDR3. D genes are given only for firm matches. Size is omitted from some rows. Given values are once, few, many or a class for expanded clones.

J,size,V,D,CDR3,DNA
TRBJ2-2,-,TRBV12-3/TRBV12-4,-,CASSPWDFGELFF,TGTGCCAGCAGTCCCTGGGACTTCGGGGAGCTGTTTTTT
TRBJ2-3,many,TRBV12-3/TRBV12-4,-,CASSLGLRDAADTQYF,TGTGCCAGCAGTTTAGGTTTACGGGACGCAGCAGATACGCAGTATTTT
TRBJ2-1,-,TRBV29-1,-,CSVEWRFPEQFF,TGCAGCGTTGAATGGCGGTTCCCTGAGCAGTTCTTC
TRBJ2-2,-,TRBV5-1,-,CASGGQLNTGELFF,TGCGCCAGCGGCGGACAGCTCAACACCGGGGAGCTGTTTTTT
TRBJ1-2,-,TRBV20-1,-,CSARGGLDYGYTF,TGCAGTGCTAGAGGGGGCTTGGACTATGGCTACACCTTC
TRBJ1-4,-,TRBV10-3,-,CAISETLTSTANEKLFF,TGTGCCATCAGTGAGACCCTGACAAGTACGGCGAATGAAAAACTGTTTTTT
TRBJ2-3,many,TRBV13,-,CASSLGGVVGSTQYF,TGTGCCAGCAGCTTAGGAGGGGTTGTGGGTTCTACGCAGTATTTT
TRBJ1-6,few,TRBV7-3,TRBD1,CASSLGDRGNSPLHF,TGTGCCAGCAGCTTAGGGGACAGGGGAAATTCACCCCTCCACTTT
TRBJ2-1,few,TRBV6-2/TRBV6-3,-,CASSPHASSRVNEQFF,TGTGCCAGCAGTCCCCACGCGAGTAGTCGGGTGAATGAGCAGTTCTTC
TRBJ2-7,-,TRBV5-1,-,CASSLVGRGGGEQYF,TGCGCCAGCAGCTTGGTTGGCAGGGGTGGCGGTGAGCAGTACTTC
TRBJ2-3,many,TRBV20-1,-,CSALPQWGTDTQYF,TGCAGTGCCCTTCCCCAATGGGGCACAGATACGCAGTATTTT
TRBJ1-1,few,TRBV29-1,-,CSVEGLDAIPEAFF,TGCAGCGTTGAAGGGCTGGATGCAATTCCTGAAGCTTTCTTT
TRBJ2-7,-,TRBV4-1,-,CASSQDDPGGLYEQYF,TGCGCCAGCAGCCAAGATGACCCTGGAGGGCTCTACGAGCAGTACTTC
TRBJ2-2,few,TRBV28,-,CASTAIGATNTGELFF,TGTGCCAGCACCGCGATCGGGGCCACGAACACCGGGGAGCTGTTTTTT
TRBJ2-3,-,TRBV7-9,TRBD2,CASSYPTSGGRGQYF,TGTGCCAGCAGCTACCCGACTAGCGGGGGGCGGGGGCAGTATTTT
TRBJ2-1,-,TRBV3-1,-,CASSQDVGRGPNNEQFF,TGTGCCAGCAGCCAAGATGTCGGGAGGGGGCCTAACAATGAGCAGTTCTTC
TRBJ2-1,-,TRBV20-1,TRBD2,CSARGEAGGVEFF,TGCAGTGCTAGAGGGGAGGCGGGGGGGGTAGAGTTCTTC
TRBJ2-1,-,TRBV6-5,TRBD2,CASSYSPSGGKDEQFF,TGTGCCAGCAGTTACAGTCCTAGCGGGGGGAAGGATGAGCAGTTCTTC
TRBJ2-7,-,TRBV4-1,TRBD1,CASSQAMGTGFSSYEQYF,TGCGCCAGCAGCCAAGCTATGGGGACAGGGTTTAGCTCCTACGAGCAGTACTTC
TRBJ1-1,-,TRBV12-3/TRBV12-4,-,CASGGPVSTEAFF,TGTGCCAGCGGCGGACCAGTTAGCACTGAAGCTTTCTTT
TRBJ2-1,few,TRBV7-9,-,CASSLWGSGNEQFF,TGTGCCAGCAGCTTGTGGGGGTCTGGCAATGAGCAGTTCTTC
TRBJ2-7,few,TRBV15,-,CATSRGQVSSYEQYF,TGTGCCACCAGCAGAGGGCAGGTGAGCTCCTACGAGCAGTACTTC
TRBJ2-1,few,TRBV7-9,TRBD1,CASSLDRDRGYNEQFF,TGTGCCAGCAGCCTCGACAGGGACAGGGGATACAATGAGCAGTTCTTC
TRBJ2-5,few,TRBV6-2/TRBV6-3,-,CASSYQVGASSETQYF,TGTGCCAGCAGTTACCAGGTCGGCGCTAGCTCAGAGACCCAGTACTTC
TRBJ1-5,few,TRBV6-6,-,CASSYNQPQHF,TGTGCCAGCAGTTACAATCAGCCCCAGCATTTT
TRBJ2-7,-,TRBV9,TRBD2,CASSVLAGDAYEQYF,TGTGCCAGCAGCGTCCTAGCGGGGGATGCCTACGAGCAGTACTTC
TRBJ2-2,few,TRBV28,-,CASSSRGELFF,TGTGCCAGCAGTTCCCGCGGGGAGCTGTTTTTT
TRBJ2-1,few,TRBV20-1,TRBD2,CSAIGVSGGPQFF,TGCAGTGCGATCGGGGTTAGCGGGGGTCCGCAGTTCTTC
TRBJ2-7,-,TRBV25-1,-,CASSEYTVPTYEQYF,TGTGCCAGCAGTGAATATACGGTACCAACCTACGAGCAGTACTTC
TRBJ2-4,-,TRBV29-1,-,CSGTVAKNIQYF,TGCAGCGGTACAGTAGCCAAAAACATTCAGTACTTC
TRBJ2-3,once,TRBV3-1,-,CASSQGAHGTDTQYF,TGTGCCAGCAGCCAGGGAGCCCATGGCACAGATACGCAGTATTTT
TRBJ1-5,few,TRBV12-3/TRBV12-4,-,CASSPRGAGDQPQHF,TGTGCCAGCAGCCCCAGAGGGGCAGGGGATCAGCCCCAGCATTTT
TRBJ2-7,few,TRBV20-1,TRBD1,CSARASTGLYEQYF,TGCAGTGCTAGAGCATCGACAGGGCTGTACGAGCAGTACTTC
TRBJ2-3,-,TRBV15,-,CATSREGFTDTQYF,TGTGCCACCAGCAGAGAGGGGTTCACAGATACGCAGTATTTT
TRBJ2-5,many,TRBV21-1,-,CASSKADLIETQYF,TGTGCCAGCAGCAAAGCGGACTTGATCGAGACCCAGTACTTC
TRBJ1-5,-,TRBV12-3/TRBV12-4,TRBD1,CASGTGKQPQHF,TGTGCCAGCGGGACAGGAAAGCAGCCCCAGCATTTT
TRBJ1-5,few,TRBV6-1,TRBD1,CASSVAGGQPQHF,TGTGCCAGCAGTGTCGCAGGGGGCCAGCCCCAGCATTTT